The 27 T cell receptor beta chains presented below share a single source sample, sequenced in a study of control samples from healthy donors and cancer patients. The data were produced by immunoSEQ multiplex PCR, yet TCRdb's version contains in-frame clones alone and is incomplete. The data contain fewer than 95,000 clones, about 84% of them singletons. The sequencing input was blood. Source of these receptors: a woman in her thirties or forties in good health.

V is TRBV13 and J is TRBJ1-2; D not certain. Trimming shortened V by 4 bases and J by 5 bases, and 17 bases separated the two germline ends. Germline V gene lookup returns CDR1 PRHDT and CDR2 FYEKMQ (reference sequence). The CDR3 is 15 residues long. The CDR3 DNA sequence: TGTGCCAGCAGCTCATCGGGGAACGGAGGGTATGGCTACACCTTC. This sequence encodes CASSSSGNGGYGYTF.

This clone has only one observation. This chain uses TRBV27 with TRBJ1-2; no reliable D call. Germline values: CDR1 MNHEY, CDR2 SMNVEV (reference sequence). This CDR3 is 13 amino acids long. Trimming pared 3 bases from V and 2 bases from J, leaving 7 bases between. This CDR3 is CASSLTRNYGYTF. The CDR3 nucleotides are TGTGCCAGCAGTTTGACCAGGAACTATGGCTACACCTTC.

The chain uses TRBV5-6 and TRBJ2-3, with unresolved D. The CDR3 has 13 residues. Germline values: CDR1 SGHDT, CDR2 YYEEEE. Trimming took off 3 bases at V and 2 bases at J, with 7 bases between the two ends. The DNA of the CDR3 is TGTGCCAGCAGCTCTCATGTCACAGATACGCAGTATTTT. This gives the protein CASSSHVTDTQYF.

The rearrangement uses TRBV5-1 and TRBJ2-3, with TRBD1 as a possible D gene (6 bases). V lost 3 bases to trimming and J lost 6 bases, with 11 bases between them. CDR1 and CDR2 (germline): SGHRS, YFSETQ. The length of the CDR3 is 13 residues. The CDR3 DNA sequence: TGCGCCAGCAGCTCCCGGGACATGGATACGCAGTATTTT. The encoded protein is CASSSRDMDTQYF.

The genes are TRBV27 and TRBJ2-1; D may be TRBD2 (5 bases). Looked up from germline, CDR1 is MNHEY and CDR2 is SMNVEV (reference sequence). The CDR3 consists of 13 residues. The germline V and J ends were trimmed by 4 bases and 14 bases, with 18 bases remaining between them. The CDR3 DNA is TGTGCCAGCAGTTCCTCTGGGGAGAGCTTTGAGTTCTTC. It codes for CASSSSGESFEFF.

This chain uses TRBV6-5 with TRBJ1-1; D remains ambiguous. Looked up from germline, CDR1 is MNHEY and CDR2 is SVGAGI. The CDR3 has 15 residues. V was cut by 5 bases and J by 5 bases, with 18 bases left in between. The CDR3 reads CASSLSRSLSTEAFF. In nucleotides, the CDR3 is TGTGCCAGCAGTCTGTCTAGGTCCCTCTCTACTGAAGCTTTCTTT.

A single count supports this clone. The chain uses TRBV19 and TRBJ2-2; D is possibly TRBD1 (5 bases). CDR3 length: 16 residues. With 0 bases removed from V and 6 bases from J, the gap between germline ends came to 14 bases. Germline V gives CDR1 LNHDA, CDR2 SQIVND (reference sequence). This chain's CDR3 is CASSIEGARGAGELFF. As DNA, the CDR3 is TGTGCCAGTAGTATAGAAGGGGCCCGTGGGGCCGGGGAGCTGTTTTTT.

The rearrangement uses TRBV6-5 and TRBJ1-2; D perhaps matches TRBD1 (6 bases). CDR1 is MNHEY, CDR2 SVGAGI, per germline. The CDR3 covers 11 residues. V lost 8 bases and J lost 7, with 11 bases in between. The CDR3 here is CASSTGSGYTF. The CDR3 DNA sequence: TGTGCCAGCTCTACAGGGTCTGGCTACACCTTC.

The chain joins TRBV3-1 (or the pseudogene TRBV3-2) to TRBJ1-5; maybe TRBD1 (6 bases). The V and J ends lost 3 bases and 4 bases respectively, with 10 bases between them. From germline, CDR1 is LGHDT and CDR2 YNNKEL (reference sequence). The CDR3 runs 14 residues. CDR3 protein: CASSQLGANQPQHF. The DNA of the CDR3 is TGTGCCAGCAGCCAGTTGGGGGCAAATCAGCCCCAGCATTTT.

This clone turned up a few times. The chain carries TRBV5-1 and TRBJ2-1, with 7 bases that match TRBD1. CDR1 is SGHRS and CDR2 is YFSETQ in the germline V gene. V dropped 0 bases and J dropped 8; count of bases not matched to a gene: 5. This CDR3 spans 14 amino acids. The CDR3 DNA reads TGCGCCAGCAGCTTGGTAGGGGGCACCGATGAGCAGTTCTTC. Residues: CASSLVGGTDEQFF.

The rearrangement uses TRBV12-1 and TRBJ1-1. TRBV12-1 is a documented pseudogene. CDR3 length equals 12 residues. CDR3 bases: TGTGCCAGCAGTCACCCCGTGCATCTAGCTTTCTTT. As protein: CASSHPVHLAFF.

V gene TRBV6-5 combines with J gene TRBJ1-2; 11 bases align to TRBD1. V shed 4 bases, J shed 2 bases, and the junction held 3 bases outside the gene matches. This CDR3 region has 15 residues. Germline CDR1 reads MNHEY; CDR2 reads SVGAGI. The CDR3 here is CASSSWTGGNYGYTF. The CDR3 DNA follows: TGTGCCAGCAGTTCCTGGACAGGGGGCAACTATGGCTACACCTTC.

The CDR3 DNA reads as TGTGCCAGCAGCGTAGCAGGGGAGAGTTCACCCCTCCACTTT. Its translation is CASSVAGESSPLHF. The chain couples TRBV9 to TRBJ1-6; perhaps TRBD1 as D (6 bases). The V gene's germline CDR1 is SGDLS and CDR2 YYNGEE. The CDR3 is 14 residues long. Deletions cut 0 bases from V and 9 bases from J, with 10 bases between.

The CDR3 coding sequence is TGTGCCAGCAGCCGGGATACGGCGGGCAAAAACATTCAGTACTTC. This gives the protein CASSRDTAGKNIQYF. This chain connects TRBV7-9 to TRBJ2-4; D is perhaps TRBD2 (5 bases). The CDR3 sequence is 15 residues long. Trimming took off 5 bases at V and 3 bases at J, with 14 bases between the two ends. The germline V gene encodes CDR1 SEHNR and CDR2 FQNEAQ (reference sequence).

The V gene is TRBV4-1, the J gene TRBJ2-7, with 9 positions matching TRBD1. Germline CDR1 reads MGHRA; CDR2 reads YSYEKL. There are 17 residues in the CDR3. V lost 5 bases and J lost 7; bases outside the gene matches: 18. This chain's CDR3 is CASSGGLRDRVRWEQYF. CDR3 bases: TGCGCCAGCAGCGGGGGCCTTAGGGACAGGGTTCGTTGGGAGCAGTACTTC.

The chain has TRBV6-2 or TRBV6-3 and TRBJ1-5; 8 nucleotides match TRBD1. The CDR3 spans 18 residues. Unmatched junction bases numbered 13, after V lost 6 bases and J lost 0 bases. Germline lookup yields CDR1 MNHEY and CDR2 SVGEGT. Here the CDR3 DNA reads TGTGCCAGCAGCCCTCGGACAGGGCTAGGGTATAGCAATCAGCCCCAGCATTTT. Translating gives CASSPRTGLGYSNQPQHF.

The V call is TRBV10-1, the J call TRBJ2-6; maybe TRBD2 (5 bases). Germline V gene sequence: CDR1 WNHNN, CDR2 SYGVQD (reference sequence). This CDR3 contains 16 residues. V lost 2 bases and J lost 0, with 8 bases in between. CDR3 region: CASSETRGSGANVLTF. CDR3 bases: TGCGCCAGCAGTGAGACCCGGGGCTCTGGGGCCAACGTCCTGACTTTC.

The V and J genes are TRBV18 and TRBJ2-5, with D maybe TRBD1 (5 bases). This CDR3 has 14 amino acids. Germline V gene sequence: CDR1 KGHSH, CDR2 LQKENI. The V end was cut by 1 base, the J end by 4 bases, with 10 bases between. The CDR3 reads CASSPQGQLETQYF. Here the CDR3 DNA reads TGTGCCAGCTCACCACAGGGGCAGTTAGAGACCCAGTACTTC.

This clone was recorded once. The chain links TRBV4-1 to TRBJ1-5, with D uncertain. Per the germline V gene, CDR1 is MGHRA and CDR2 is YSYEKL. The V and J ends lost 0 bases and 2 bases respectively, with 11 bases between them. This CDR3 contains 16 residues. CDR3 nucleotide sequence: TGCGCCAGCAGCCAAGATCCGGAAGCTCGCAATCAGCCCCAGCATTTT. Its protein is CASSQDPEARNQPQHF.

V and J are TRBV30 and TRBJ1-2; D is ambiguous. There are 12 residues in the CDR3. Germline-derived CDR1 and CDR2 are GTSNPN and SVGIG (reference sequence). The V end was cut by 5 bases, the J end by 2 bases, with 9 bases between. CDR3 in DNA: TGTGCCTGGGGGAGGACCAACTATGGCTACACCTTC. As protein: CAWGRTNYGYTF.

The CDR3 is CASRQDQPQHF. The DNA for the CDR3 is TGTGCCAGCAGACAGGATCAGCCCCAGCATTTT. The chain couples TRBV6-6 to TRBJ1-5, with D perhaps TRBD1 (5 bases). The V gene lost 6 bases and the J gene lost 5 bases, with 5 bases spanning the gap. Germline CDR1 reads MNHNY; CDR2 reads SVGAGI (reference sequence). CDR3 size: 11 residues.

V usage is TRBV6-2 or TRBV6-3 and J usage is TRBJ2-5, with a weak D call TRBD2 (5 bases). Per germline, CDR1 MNHEY and CDR2 SVGEGT. This CDR3 is built from 12 residues. The V end lost 5 bases, the J end lost 5 bases, and 9 bases lay between the germline ends. The CDR3 nucleotides read TGTGCCAGCAGTCCCTTAGCGGAGACCCAGTACTTC. Protein product: CASSPLAETQYF.

The chain couples TRBV6-2 or TRBV6-3 to TRBJ2-2; 13 bases map to TRBD2. Germline V CDR1 and CDR2: MNHEY, SVGEGT. The CDR3 loop spans 19 amino acids. V was pared by 0 bases and J by 0 bases, with 4 bases of the junction left unmatched. The CDR3 sequence is CASSYSGLAGETNTGELFF. CDR3 DNA: TGTGCCAGCAGTTACTCAGGACTAGCGGGGGAAACGAACACCGGGGAGCTGTTTTTT.

This chain joins TRBV2 and TRBJ1-1; D unclear. The CDR3 is 13 residues long. CDR1 SNHLY and CDR2 FYNNEI come from the germline V gene. V lost 7 bases and J 6 bases, leaving 15 bases between the germline ends. CDR3: CASIRELGAEAFF. Written as DNA, the CDR3 is TGTGCCAGCATTAGGGAGCTTGGCGCTGAAGCTTTCTTT. Filled out from reference TRBV2 and TRBJ1-1, the complete variable domain reads EPEVTQTPSHQVTQMGQEVILRCVPISNHLYFYWYRQILGQKVEFLVSFYNNEISEKSEIFDDQFSVERPDGSNFTLKIRSTKLEDSAMYFCASIRELGAEAFFGQGTRLTVV.

This clone was observed a single time. The rearrangement uses TRBV30 and TRBJ2-1; D is unresolved. V lost 3 bases and J lost 0, with 9 bases in between. CDR1 and CDR2 (germline): GTSNPN, SVGIG (reference sequence). The CDR3 sequence is 14 residues long. The CDR3 DNA follows: TGTGCCTGGAGCACCACGAGCTCCTACAATGAGCAGTTCTTC. As protein: CAWSTTSSYNEQFF. The complete variable domain, with remaining parts taken from reference TRBV30 and TRBJ2-1, reads SQTIHQWPATLVQPVGSPLSLECTVEGTSNPNLYWYRQAAGRGLQLLFYSVGIGQISSEVPQNLSASRPQDRQFILSSKKLLLSDSGFYLCAWSTTSSYNEQFFGPGTRLTVL.

V gene TRBV5-4 combines with J gene TRBJ2-3, with a tentative D call TRBD2 (7 bases). The CDR3 sequence is 17 residues long. Germline V lookup: CDR1 SGHNT, CDR2 YYREEE (reference sequence). V dropped 4 bases and J dropped 0 bases, with 18 bases sitting between them. This CDR3 reads CASSRRRGQGSTDTQYF. In DNA form, the CDR3 reads TGTGCCAGCAGCCGGCGGCGGGGGCAGGGTAGCACAGATACGCAGTATTTT.

The chain uses TRBV19 and TRBJ2-5; D unclear. Deletions cut 3 bases from V and 4 bases from J, with 9 bases between. The germline CDR1 and CDR2 sequences are LNHDA and SQIVND (reference sequence). This CDR3 is built from 13 residues. CDR3 sequence (DNA): TGTGCCAGTAGTATTCGGCTCTCAGAGACCCAGTACTTC. This codes for CASSIRLSETQYF.